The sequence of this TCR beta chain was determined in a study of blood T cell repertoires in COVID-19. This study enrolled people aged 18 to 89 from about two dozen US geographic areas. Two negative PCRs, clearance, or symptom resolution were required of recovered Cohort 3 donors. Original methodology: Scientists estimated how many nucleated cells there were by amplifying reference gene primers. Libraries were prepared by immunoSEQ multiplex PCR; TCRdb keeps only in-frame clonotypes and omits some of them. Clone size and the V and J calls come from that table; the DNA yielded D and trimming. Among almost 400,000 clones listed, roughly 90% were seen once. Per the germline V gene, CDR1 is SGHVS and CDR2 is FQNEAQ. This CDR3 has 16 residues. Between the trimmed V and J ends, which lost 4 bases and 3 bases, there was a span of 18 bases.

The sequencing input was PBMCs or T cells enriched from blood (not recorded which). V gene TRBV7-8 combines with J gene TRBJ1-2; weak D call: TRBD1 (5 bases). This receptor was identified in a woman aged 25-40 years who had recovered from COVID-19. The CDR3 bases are TGTGCCAGCAGCTCAGCTAGTGGAGGGACTTACTATGGCTACACCTTC. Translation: CASSSASGGTYYGYTF.